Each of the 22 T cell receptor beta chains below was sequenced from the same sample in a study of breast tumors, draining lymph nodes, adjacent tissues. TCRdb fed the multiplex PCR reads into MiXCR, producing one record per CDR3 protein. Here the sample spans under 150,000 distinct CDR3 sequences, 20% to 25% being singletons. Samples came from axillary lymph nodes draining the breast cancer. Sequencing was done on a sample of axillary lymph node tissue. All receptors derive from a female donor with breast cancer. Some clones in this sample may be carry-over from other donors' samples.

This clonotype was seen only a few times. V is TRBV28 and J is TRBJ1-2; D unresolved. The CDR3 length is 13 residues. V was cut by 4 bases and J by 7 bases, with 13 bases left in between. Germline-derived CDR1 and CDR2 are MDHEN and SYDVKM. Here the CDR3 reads CASSSALSLGYTF. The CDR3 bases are TGTGCCAGCAGTTCCGCCTTGTCGCTTGGCTACACCTTC.

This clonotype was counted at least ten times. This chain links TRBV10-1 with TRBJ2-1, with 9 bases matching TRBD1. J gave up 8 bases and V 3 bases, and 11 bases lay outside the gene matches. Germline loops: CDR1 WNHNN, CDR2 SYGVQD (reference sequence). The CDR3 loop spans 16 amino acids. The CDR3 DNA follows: TGCGCCAGCAGTGATCCCGGGACAGGGAAGGGGGATGAGCAGTTCTTC. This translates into CASSDPGTGKGDEQFF.

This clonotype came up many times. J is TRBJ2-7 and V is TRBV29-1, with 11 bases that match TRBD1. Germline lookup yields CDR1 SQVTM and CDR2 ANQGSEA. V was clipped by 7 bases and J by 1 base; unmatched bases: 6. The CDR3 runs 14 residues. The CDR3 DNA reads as TGCAGCGCCACCGGGACAGGGGGATCCTACGAGCAGTACTTC. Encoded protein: CSATGTGGSYEQYF.

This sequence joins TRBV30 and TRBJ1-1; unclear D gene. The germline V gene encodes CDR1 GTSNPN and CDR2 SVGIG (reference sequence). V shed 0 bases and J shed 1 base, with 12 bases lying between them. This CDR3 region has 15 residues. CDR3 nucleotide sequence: TGTGCCTGGAGTGTATCGGGCCCCGCGAACACTGAAGCTTTCTTT. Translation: CAWSVSGPANTEAFF.

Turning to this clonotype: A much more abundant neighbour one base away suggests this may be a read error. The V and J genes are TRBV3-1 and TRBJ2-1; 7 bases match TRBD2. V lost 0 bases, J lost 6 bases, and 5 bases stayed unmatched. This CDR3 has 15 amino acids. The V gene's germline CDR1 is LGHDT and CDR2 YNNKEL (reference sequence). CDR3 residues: CASSQEASGCNEQFF. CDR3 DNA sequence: TGTGCCAGCAGCCAAGAGGCTAGCGGCTGCAATGAGCAGTTCTTC.

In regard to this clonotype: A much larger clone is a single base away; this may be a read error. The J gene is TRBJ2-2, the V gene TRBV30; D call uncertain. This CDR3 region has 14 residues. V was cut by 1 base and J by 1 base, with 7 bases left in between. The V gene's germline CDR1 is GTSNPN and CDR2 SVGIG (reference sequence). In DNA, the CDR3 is TGTGCCTGGAGTGGTGAAGGGAACACCGGGGAGCTGTTTTTT. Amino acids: CAWSGEGNTGELFF. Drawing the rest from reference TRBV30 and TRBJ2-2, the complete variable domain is SQTIHQWPATLVQPVGSPLSLECTVEGTSNPNLYWYRQAAGRGLQLLFYSVGIGQISSEVPQNLSASRPQDRQFILSSKKLLLSDSGFYLCAWSGEGNTGELFFGEGSRLTVL.

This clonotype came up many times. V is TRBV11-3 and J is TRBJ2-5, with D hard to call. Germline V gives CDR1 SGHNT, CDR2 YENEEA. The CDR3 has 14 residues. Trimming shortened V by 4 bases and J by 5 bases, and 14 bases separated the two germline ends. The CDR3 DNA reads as TGTGCCAGCAGCTCCTCGACTGCCGCGGAGACCCAGTACTTC. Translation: CASSSSTAAETQYF.

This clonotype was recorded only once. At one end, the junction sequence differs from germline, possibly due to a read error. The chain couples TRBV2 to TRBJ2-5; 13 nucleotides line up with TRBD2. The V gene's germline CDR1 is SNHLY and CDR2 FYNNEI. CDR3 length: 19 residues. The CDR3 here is CASSFRGLGLAGEWETQNF. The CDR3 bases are TGTGCCAGCAGTTTTAGGGGGCTTGGACTAGCGGGAGAATGGGAGACCCAGAACTTC. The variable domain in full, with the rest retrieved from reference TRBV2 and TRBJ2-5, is EPEVTQTPSHQVTQMGQEVILRCVPISNHLYFYWYRQILGQKVEFLVSFYNNEISEKSEIFDDQFSVERPDGSNFTLKIRSTKLEDSAMYFCASSFRGLGLAGEWETQNFGPGTRLLVL.

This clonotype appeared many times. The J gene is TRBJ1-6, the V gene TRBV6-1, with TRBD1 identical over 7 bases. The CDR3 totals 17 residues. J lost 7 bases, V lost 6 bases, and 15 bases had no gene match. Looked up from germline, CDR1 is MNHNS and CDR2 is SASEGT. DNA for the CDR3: TGTGCCAGCAGCGCAACGGGGACAGCTCCACTCAATTCACCCCTCCACTTT. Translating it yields CASSATGTAPLNSPLHF.

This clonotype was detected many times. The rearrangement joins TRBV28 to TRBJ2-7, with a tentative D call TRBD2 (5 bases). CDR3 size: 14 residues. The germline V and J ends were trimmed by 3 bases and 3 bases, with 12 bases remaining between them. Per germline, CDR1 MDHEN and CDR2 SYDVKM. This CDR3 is CASSLGGRNYEQYF. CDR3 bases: TGTGCCAGCAGTTTGGGTGGGAGAAACTACGAGCAGTACTTC.

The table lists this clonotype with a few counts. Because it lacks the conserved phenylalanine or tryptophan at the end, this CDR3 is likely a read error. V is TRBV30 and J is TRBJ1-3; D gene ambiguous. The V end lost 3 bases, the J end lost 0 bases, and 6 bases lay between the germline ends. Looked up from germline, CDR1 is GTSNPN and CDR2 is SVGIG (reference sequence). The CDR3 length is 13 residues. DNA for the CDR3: TGTGCCTGGAGCGGGGACTCTGGAAACACCATATATCTT. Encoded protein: CAWSGDSGNTIYL.

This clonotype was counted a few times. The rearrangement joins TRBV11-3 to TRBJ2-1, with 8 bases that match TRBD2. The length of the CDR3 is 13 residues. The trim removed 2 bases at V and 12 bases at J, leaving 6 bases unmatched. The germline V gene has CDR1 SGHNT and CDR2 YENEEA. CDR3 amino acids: CASSLRGGLGQFF. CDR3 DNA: TGTGCCAGCAGCTTACGCGGGGGGCTTGGGCAGTTCTTC.

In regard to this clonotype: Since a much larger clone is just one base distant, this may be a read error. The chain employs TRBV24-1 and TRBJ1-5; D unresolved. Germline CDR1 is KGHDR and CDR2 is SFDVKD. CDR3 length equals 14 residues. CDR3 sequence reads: CPTSDPGIGQPQHF. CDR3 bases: TGTCCCACCAGTGACCCCGGTATTGGTCAGCCCCAGCATTTT.

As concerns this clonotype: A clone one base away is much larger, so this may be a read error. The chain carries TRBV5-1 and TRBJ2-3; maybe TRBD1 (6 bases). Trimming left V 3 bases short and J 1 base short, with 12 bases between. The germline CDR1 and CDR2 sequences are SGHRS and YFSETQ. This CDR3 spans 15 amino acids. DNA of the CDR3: TGCGCCAGCAGCTCCAGGGGAATTGGCACAGATACGCAGTATTTT. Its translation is CASSSRGIGTDTQYF.

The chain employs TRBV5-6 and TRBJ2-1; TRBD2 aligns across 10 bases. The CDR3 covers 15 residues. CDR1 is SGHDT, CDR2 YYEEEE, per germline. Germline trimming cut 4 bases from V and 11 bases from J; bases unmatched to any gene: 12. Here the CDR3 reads CASSTGTSVRSKQFF. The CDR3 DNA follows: TGTGCCAGCAGCACTGGGACTAGCGTGCGGTCAAAGCAGTTCTTC.

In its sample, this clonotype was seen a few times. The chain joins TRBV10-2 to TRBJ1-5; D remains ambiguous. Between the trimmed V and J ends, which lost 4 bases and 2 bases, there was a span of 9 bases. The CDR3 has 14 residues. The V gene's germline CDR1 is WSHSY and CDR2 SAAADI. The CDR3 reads CASSVAGGNQPQHF. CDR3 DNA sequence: TGCGCCAGCAGTGTGGCAGGCGGCAATCAGCCCCAGCATTTT.

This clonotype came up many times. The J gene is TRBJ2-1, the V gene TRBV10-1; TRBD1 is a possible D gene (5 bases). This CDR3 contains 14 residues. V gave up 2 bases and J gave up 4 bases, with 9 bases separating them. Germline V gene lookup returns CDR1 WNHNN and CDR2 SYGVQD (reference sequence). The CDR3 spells CASSERYRYNEQFF. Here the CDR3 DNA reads TGCGCCAGCAGTGAGAGGTACAGGTACAATGAGCAGTTCTTC.

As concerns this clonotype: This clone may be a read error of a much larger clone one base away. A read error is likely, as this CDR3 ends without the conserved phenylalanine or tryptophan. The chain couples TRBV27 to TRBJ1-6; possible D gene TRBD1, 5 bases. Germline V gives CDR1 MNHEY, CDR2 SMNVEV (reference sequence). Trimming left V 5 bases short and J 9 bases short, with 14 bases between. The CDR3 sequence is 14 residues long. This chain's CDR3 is CASSPRGEGSPLHS. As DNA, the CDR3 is TGTGCCAGCAGTCCGAGAGGGGAGGGTTCACCCCTCCACTCT.

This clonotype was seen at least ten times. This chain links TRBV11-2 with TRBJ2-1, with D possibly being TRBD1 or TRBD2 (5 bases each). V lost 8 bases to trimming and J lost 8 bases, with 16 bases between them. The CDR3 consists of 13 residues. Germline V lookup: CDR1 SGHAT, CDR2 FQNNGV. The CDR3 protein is CASDARGYDEQFF. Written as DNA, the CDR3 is TGTGCCAGCGATGCCCGGGGCTATGATGAGCAGTTCTTC.

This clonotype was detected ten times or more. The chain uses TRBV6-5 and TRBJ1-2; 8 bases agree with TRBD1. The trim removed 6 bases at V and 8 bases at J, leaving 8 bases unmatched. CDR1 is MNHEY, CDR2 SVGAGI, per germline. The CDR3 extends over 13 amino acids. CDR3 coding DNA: TGTGCCAGCAGCACTATCACAGGGGGAGGCTACACCTTC. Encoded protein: CASSTITGGGYTF.

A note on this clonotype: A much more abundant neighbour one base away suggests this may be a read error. The CDR3 nucleotides read TGTGCTAGTGGTTTGTCCGACGATGAGCAGTTCTTC. As protein: CASGLSDDEQFF. This chain links TRBV12-5 with TRBJ2-1; the D is unclear. CDR1 is LGHNT, CDR2 FRNRAP, per germline. The CDR3 covers 12 residues. The V end lost 2 bases, the J end lost 8 bases, and 7 bases lay between the germline ends. The full variable domain, in which reference TRBV12-5 and TRBJ2-1 provide the parts outside the CDR3, is DARVTQTPRHKVTEMGQEVTMRCQPILGHNTVFWYRQTMMQGLELLAYFRNRAPLDDSGMPKDRFSAEMPDATLATLKIQPSEPRDSAVYFCASGLSDDEQFFGPGTRLTVL.

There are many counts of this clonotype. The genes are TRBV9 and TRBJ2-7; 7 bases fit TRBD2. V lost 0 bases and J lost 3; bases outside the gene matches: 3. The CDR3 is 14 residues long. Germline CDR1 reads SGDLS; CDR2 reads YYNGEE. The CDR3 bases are TGTGCCAGCAGCGTAGATCCTAGCGGCTACGAGCAGTACTTC. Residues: CASSVDPSGYEQYF.